The 2 T cell receptor beta chains in this list originate from one sample, sequenced in a study of blood T cell repertoires in COVID-19 (dated by TCRdb to 2020 to 2022). Libraries were constructed by the immunoSEQ multiplex PCR assay. What TCRdb holds here is the immuneACCESS table cut down to in-frame rearrangements. Part of the clones is not present; checked against another copy, under half of the missing clones reflect an unresolved V gene, and the others are unexplained. The sample data list more than 200,000 clones, and 65% to 85% of these were observed just once. Clones ranked in the top ten supply more than 8% of the sample. The sequenced sample consisted of peripheral blood. Receptors originate from a woman between 45 and 65 years old with acute or convalescent COVID-19.

Comments on this clone: Different DNA sequences within this sample yield the same CDR3. The CDR3 DNA follows: TGTGCCAGCAGTTTAGGCAGGCGGGACCAGCCCCAGCATTTT. Residues: CASSLGRRDQPQHF. The V and J genes are TRBV28 and TRBJ1-5; D is perhaps TRBD1 (5 bases). The V end was cut by 2 bases, the J end by 7 bases, with 12 bases between. In germline, CDR1 is MDHEN, CDR2 SYDVKM. This CDR3 contains 14 residues.

V and J are TRBV28 and TRBJ2-2, with D perhaps TRBD1 (6 bases). From germline, CDR1 is MDHEN and CDR2 SYDVKM. The CDR3 extends over 17 amino acids. The germline V and J ends were trimmed by 6 bases and 1 base, with 18 bases remaining between them. In nucleotides, the CDR3 is TGTGCCAGCAGCACTTACCCGGGACAACGGAACACCGGGGAGCTGTTTTTT. Translation gives CASSTYPGQRNTGELFF.